Reported below is one T cell receptor beta chain. Antigen: not known. The PCR had 60 Vbeta and 13 Jbeta primers. Repertoires were generated with immunoSEQ multiplex PCR, while TCRdb's copy carries only in-frame clones and drops some. In the table there are about 180,000 clones, 82% of which are singletons. This sample stems from a study of cytomegalovirus exposure and HLA in healthy donors. General study points: In an earlier analysis, in several hundred donors, most V segments appeared productive either ~87% or ~30% of the time.

Germline V gives CDR1 MNHEY, CDR2 SMNVEV (reference sequence). The CDR3 is 15 residues long. V shed 5 bases, J shed 3 bases, and the junction held 8 bases outside the gene matches. Sequences were obtained from PBMCs. V gene TRBV27 combines with J gene TRBJ1-2; 8 bases align to TRBD1. This clonotype originated in a man in his forties or fifties in good health and CMV-seronegative. This chain's CDR3 is CASSQGRQGYYGYTF. The CDR3 DNA is TGTGCCAGCAGTCAGGGACGACAGGGGTACTATGGCTACACCTTC.